Shown below are 27 T cell receptor beta chains from a single sample sequenced in a study of radiotherapy plus CTLA-4 blockade in lung cancer. Sequencing was performed with immunoSEQ multiplex PCR; in TCRdb, only in-frame clones are kept and a portion is missing. The sample carries around 50,000 clones, 75% to 90% recorded once. The source material was peripheral blood, sampled from a patient treated with radiotherapy plus ipilimumab. Receptors originate from a human donor with non-small cell lung cancer that progressed on radiotherapy plus ipilimumab. Some clones in this sample may be carry-over from other donors' samples.

As for this clone: The sample holds other DNA sequences that translate to the same CDR3. The V gene is TRBV9, the J gene TRBJ1-1, with a tentative D call TRBD1 (5 bases). Germline values: CDR1 SGDLS, CDR2 YYNGEE. V lost 0 bases and J 4 bases, leaving 16 bases between the germline ends. The CDR3 runs 16 residues. The CDR3 coding sequence is TGTGCCAGCAGCGTAGCTCGGGGGGAAGGGGTCACTGAAGCTTTCTTT. Translation gives CASSVARGEGVTEAFF.

V gene TRBV13 combines with J gene TRBJ2-7; weak D call: TRBD1 (6 bases). This CDR3 has 13 residues. V was trimmed by 1 base and J by 2 bases, leaving 6 bases between them. CDR1 and CDR2 from the germline V gene are PRHDT and FYEKMQ (reference sequence). CDR3 sequence: CASSLDRAYEQYF. The CDR3 coding sequence is TGTGCCAGCAGCTTAGACAGGGCCTACGAGCAGTACTTC.

V and J are TRBV5-4 and TRBJ2-7; 7 positions match TRBD2. V lost 4 bases, J lost 2 bases, and 12 bases stayed unmatched. CDR1 is SGHNT, CDR2 YYREEE, per germline (reference sequence). This CDR3 has 16 residues. CDR3 sequence (DNA): TGTGCCAGCAGCCCAGGGACTACTTCCCTCACCTACGAGCAGTACTTC. Amino acid sequence: CASSPGTTSLTYEQYF.

This clone came up a few times. V is TRBV7-8 and J is TRBJ2-3; D perhaps matches TRBD2 (6 bases). This CDR3 has 18 amino acids. V was trimmed by 5 bases and J by 1 base, leaving 22 bases between them. Germline CDR1 is SGHVS and CDR2 is FQNEAQ. CDR3 nucleotides: TGTGCCAGCAGCCCACAGAGACGGGGGTTGACACGCACAGATACGCAGTATTTT. Translating it yields CASSPQRRGLTRTDTQYF.

The J gene is TRBJ1-2, the V gene TRBV7-2; D is uncertain. The CDR3 runs to 15 residues. Germline V lookup: CDR1 SGHTA, CDR2 FQGNSA. V was pared by 2 bases and J by 4 bases, with 14 bases between. CDR3 in amino acids: CASSLTGFYLYGYTF. DNA for the CDR3: TGTGCCAGCAGCTTAACCGGGTTTTACCTCTATGGCTACACCTTC.

CDR3 region: CASGTGGFYSNQPQHF. The CDR3 coding sequence is TGTGCCAGCGGGACAGGGGGGTTTTATAGCAATCAGCCCCAGCATTTT. The rearrangement joins TRBV2 to TRBJ1-5; 11 bases fit TRBD1. CDR3 length equals 16 residues. J lost 0 bases, V lost 8 bases, and 6 bases had no gene match. Germline V gives CDR1 SNHLY, CDR2 FYNNEI.

V is TRBV7-9 and J is TRBJ2-4; 12 bases match TRBD2. Germline CDR1 is SEHNR and CDR2 is FQNEAQ (reference sequence). The ends lost 2 bases at V and 3 bases at J; junction bases unmatched: 2. The CDR3 spans 16 residues. CDR3 amino acids: CASSLPTSGSKNIQYF. As DNA, the CDR3 is TGTGCCAGCAGCTTACCGACTAGCGGGAGCAAAAACATTCAGTACTTC.

The V and J genes are TRBV7-9 and TRBJ2-4; 8 bases agree with TRBD1. Germline trimming cut 5 bases from V and 0 bases from J; bases unmatched to any gene: 6. The CDR3 runs to 16 residues. Looked up from germline, CDR1 is SEHNR and CDR2 is FQNEAQ (reference sequence). The CDR3 here is CASSGSRGLAKNIQYF. The CDR3 bases are TGTGCCAGCAGCGGGAGCAGGGGGCTAGCCAAAAACATTCAGTACTTC.

The gene calls are TRBV5-1 and TRBJ1-4; D might be TRBD1 (5 bases). The CDR3 covers 15 residues. Germline CDR1 SGHRS, CDR2 YFSETQ. V was pared by 2 bases and J by 4 bases, with 12 bases between. The CDR3 DNA reads TGCGCCAGCAGCTTCGACAGTGCCTATAATGAAAAACTGTTTTTT. Its protein product is CASSFDSAYNEKLFF.

V gene TRBV27 combines with J gene TRBJ2-5, with D perhaps TRBD2 (5 bases). The CDR3 consists of 16 residues. Per the germline V gene, CDR1 is MNHEY and CDR2 is SMNVEV (reference sequence). V lost 3 bases and J lost 5, with 19 bases in between. This CDR3 is CASSFTSGFTKETQYF. CDR3 nucleotide sequence: TGTGCCAGCAGTTTCACCAGCGGATTCACCAAGGAGACCCAGTACTTC.

The chain couples TRBV6-1 to TRBJ2-7, with D unclear. Looked up from germline, CDR1 is MNHNS and CDR2 is SASEGT. V was pared by 4 bases and J by 8 bases, with 9 bases between. This CDR3 spans 11 amino acids. The CDR3 DNA is TGTGCCAGCAGTGCAGAATCCAAGCAGTACTTC. It encodes CASSAESKQYF.

The chain has TRBV14 and TRBJ1-2; a weak D match, TRBD1 (6 bases). Trimming took off 5 bases at V and 4 bases at J, with 17 bases between the two ends. This CDR3 has 15 amino acids. Germline lookup yields CDR1 SGHDN and CDR2 FVKESK. CDR3 loop: CASSAQGTRIYGYTF. CDR3 nucleotide sequence: TGTGCCAGCAGCGCCCAGGGGACACGGATCTATGGCTACACCTTC.

V is TRBV7-8 and J is TRBJ1-2; D perhaps matches TRBD1 (5 bases). The CDR3 contains 18 residues. V was cut by 1 base and J by 0 bases, with 18 bases left in between. The V gene's germline CDR1 is SGHVS and CDR2 FQNEAQ. CDR3 sequence: CASSLEAGGPPPNYGYTF. For the CDR3, the DNA is TGTGCCAGCAGCTTAGAAGCCGGGGGACCCCCACCTAACTATGGCTACACCTTC. Full variable domain (rest looked up from reference TRBV7-8 and TRBJ1-2): GAGVSQSPRYKVAKRGQDVALRCDPISGHVSLFWYQQALGQGPEFLTYFQNEAQLDKSGLPSDRFFAERPEGSVSTLKIQRTQQEDSAVYLCASSLEAGGPPPNYGYTFGSGTRLTVV.

This chain joins TRBV2 and TRBJ2-1, with 14 positions matching TRBD2. The CDR3 sequence is 16 residues long. The V segment lost 4 bases and the J segment 15 bases; nucleotides outside the gene matches: 14. Germline-derived CDR1 and CDR2 are SNHLY and FYNNEI. CDR3 nucleotide sequence: TGTGCCAGCAGTGGAAATCCGGGACTAGCGGGAGCATCACGGTTCTTC. This gives the protein CASSGNPGLAGASRFF.

This chain links TRBV7-3 with TRBJ2-4; TRBD2 matches at 9 bases. Germline values: CDR1 SGHTA, CDR2 FQGTGA. J was trimmed by 6 bases and V by 5 bases; bases with no gene match: 11. The CDR3 totals 16 residues. As DNA, the CDR3 is TGTGCCAGCAGCCCTCAAGCGGGGGGCCCTGGAAACATTCAGTACTTC. Protein product: CASSPQAGGPGNIQYF.

The rearrangement links TRBV30 to TRBJ1-2, with 9 bases aligning to TRBD1. The CDR3 length is 12 residues. V was clipped by 4 bases and J by 5 bases; unmatched bases: 2. Germline V lookup: CDR1 GTSNPN, CDR2 SVGIG (reference sequence). CDR3: CAWMGTGYGYTF. CDR3 bases: TGTGCCTGGATGGGGACAGGGTATGGCTACACCTTC.

The chain joins TRBV18 to TRBJ2-7; D is perhaps TRBD1 (6 bases). The length of the CDR3 is 13 residues. Germline CDR1 reads KGHSH; CDR2 reads LQKENI. V was shortened by 2 bases and J by 5 bases, with 10 bases between the two germline ends. CDR3 nucleotide sequence: TGTGCCAGCTCACCAGCCAGGGGCCACGAGCAGTACTTC. It is translated as CASSPARGHEQYF.

This clone was detected only a few times. The CDR3 region is CASSLYGGGYGYTF. CDR3 bases: TGTGCCAGCAGCTTGTATGGGGGCGGCTATGGCTACACCTTC. The J gene is TRBJ1-2, the V gene TRBV5-8, with D perhaps matching TRBD1 (6 bases). The CDR3 has 14 residues. Per germline, CDR1 SGHTS and CDR2 YDEGEE. Trimming pared 1 base from V and 4 bases from J, leaving 11 bases between.

This clone was seen a handful of times. The chain uses TRBV7-2 and TRBJ1-2, with D hard to call. V lost 3 bases and J lost 8, with 13 bases in between. This CDR3 has 13 amino acids. Germline lookup yields CDR1 SGHTA and CDR2 FQGNSA. In nucleotides, the CDR3 is TGTGCCAGCAGCTTTTCCGGGAGCCTAGGCTACACCTTC. As protein: CASSFSGSLGYTF. Based on the CDR3 plus reference TRBV7-2 and TRBJ1-2, the full variable domain is GAGVSQSPSNKVTEKGKDVELRCDPISGHTALYWYRQSLGQGLEFLIYFQGNSAPDKSGLPSDRFSAERTGGSVSTLTIQRTQQEDSAVYLCASSFSGSLGYTFGSGTRLTVV.

The J gene is TRBJ2-2, the V gene TRBV7-9; 7 bases map to TRBD1. The CDR3 runs 15 residues. J was trimmed by 4 bases and V by 1 base; bases with no gene match: 3. CDR1 is SEHNR and CDR2 is FQNEAQ in the germline V gene (reference sequence). This CDR3 reads CASSLVGGTTGELFF. The CDR3 DNA sequence: TGTGCCAGCAGCTTAGTAGGGGGCACCACCGGGGAGCTGTTTTTT. Supplemented by reference TRBV7-9 and TRBJ2-2, the full variable domain reads DTGVSQNPRHKITKRGQNVTFRCDPISEHNRLYWYRQTLGQGPEFLTYFQNEAQLEKSRLLSDRFSAERPKGSFSTLEIQRTEQGDSAMYLCASSLVGGTTGELFFGEGSRLTVL.

The chain carries TRBV7-6 and TRBJ2-5; weak D call: TRBD1 (6 bases). V shed 2 bases and J shed 2 bases, with 12 bases lying between them. Germline V CDR1 and CDR2: SGHVS, FNYEAQ. The length of the CDR3 is 15 residues. CDR3 loop: CASSLSRGSQETQYF. CDR3 sequence (DNA): TGTGCCAGCAGCTTAAGCAGGGGTTCTCAAGAGACCCAGTACTTC.

V is TRBV27 and J is TRBJ2-5; TRBD1 matches at 8 bases. Germline CDR1 reads MNHEY; CDR2 reads SMNVEV (reference sequence). The CDR3 is 14 amino acids. V lost 4 bases to trimming and J lost 4 bases; unmatched junction nucleotides: 5. For the CDR3, the DNA is TGTGCCAGCAGTTCTCAGGGGGCCGGAGAGACCCAGTACTTC. Protein product: CASSSQGAGETQYF.

The rearrangement links TRBV29-1 to TRBJ2-7, with D uncertain. Trimming removed 0 bases at V and 1 base at J, with 7 bases between. This CDR3 comprises 13 residues. Germline values: CDR1 SQVTM, CDR2 ANQGSEA. The CDR3 DNA reads as TGCAGCGTTGAAGATCTGACATCCTACGAGCAGTACTTC. Translated: CSVEDLTSYEQYF.

V is TRBV2 and J is TRBJ2-1, with 7 positions matching TRBD1. The germline CDR1 and CDR2 sequences are SNHLY and FYNNEI. V shed 4 bases, J shed 6 bases, and the junction held 15 bases outside the gene matches. This CDR3 has 17 amino acids. The CDR3 region is CASSAVRQGILGNEQFF. CDR3 in DNA: TGTGCCAGCAGTGCCGTCCGACAGGGAATTCTGGGCAATGAGCAGTTCTTC. The full variable domain, with the rest looked up from reference TRBV2 and TRBJ2-1, is EPEVTQTPSHQVTQMGQEVILRCVPISNHLYFYWYRQILGQKVEFLVSFYNNEISEKSEIFDDQFSVERPDGSNFTLKIRSTKLEDSAMYFCASSAVRQGILGNEQFFGPGTRLTVL.

The rearrangement links TRBV5-1 to TRBJ2-1; D may be TRBD2 (6 bases). Trimming took 4 bases from V and 9 from J, leaving 26 bases between them. Germline values: CDR1 SGHRS, CDR2 YFSETQ. The CDR3 totals 17 residues. CDR3 amino acids: CASSILNRDSVESEQFF. The CDR3 DNA is TGCGCCAGCAGCATACTCAATCGGGACTCCGTTGAGAGTGAGCAGTTCTTC.

The chain uses TRBV10-3 and TRBJ2-2; 8 bases fit TRBD1. The CDR3 runs to 16 residues. V gave up 3 bases and J gave up 1 base; unmatched junction bases: 4. Germline CDR1 is ENHRY and CDR2 is SYGVKD. The CDR3 sequence: CAISDRTGQNTGELFF. CDR3 in DNA: TGTGCCATCAGTGACCGGACAGGGCAGAACACCGGGGAGCTGTTTTTT.

The V call is TRBV19, the J call TRBJ1-2; D may be TRBD1 (5 bases). Trimming stripped 4 bases from V and 8 bases from J, with 17 bases between. Germline CDR1 reads LNHDA; CDR2 reads SQIVND (reference sequence). The CDR3 is 14 amino acids. This CDR3 is CASSTRQFGGGYTF. The CDR3 nucleotides are TGTGCCAGTAGTACTAGACAGTTCGGAGGGGGCTACACCTTC.